This T cell receptor (beta chain) was found in a study of shared clonotypes between healthy human individuals. Some clones are missing from TCRdb's copy, which holds only in-frame ones; the method was immunoSEQ multiplex PCR. The sample records about 2.1 million clones, about 93% being singletons. The naive CD8 subset, CD45RO-negative cells positively selected for CCR7, excluded terminally differentiated effector memory CD45RA+ cells. Per the germline V gene, CDR1 is SGHAT and CDR2 is FQNNGV. J was trimmed by 2 bases and V by 4 bases; bases with no gene match: 12. This CDR3 comprises 17 residues. The gene calls are TRBV11-2 and TRBJ2-7; 9 nucleotides agree with TRBD1. Sample: naive CD8+ T cells from PBMCs. This receptor was obtained from a man younger than 35 in good health. Some clones in this sample may be carry-over from other donors' samples. DNA for the CDR3: TGTGCCAGCAGCTCCCCGGAATTTGGGACAGGGCCCTACGAGCAGTACTTC. This sequence encodes CASSSPEFGTGPYEQYF.